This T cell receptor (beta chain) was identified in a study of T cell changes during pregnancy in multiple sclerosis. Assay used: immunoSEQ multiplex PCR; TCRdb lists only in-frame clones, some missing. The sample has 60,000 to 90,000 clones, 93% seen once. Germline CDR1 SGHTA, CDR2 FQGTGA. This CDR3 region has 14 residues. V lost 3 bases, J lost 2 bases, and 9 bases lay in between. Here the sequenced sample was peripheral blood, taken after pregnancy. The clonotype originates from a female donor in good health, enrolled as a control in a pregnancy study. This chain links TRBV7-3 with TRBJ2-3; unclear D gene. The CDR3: CASSFGQNTDTQYF. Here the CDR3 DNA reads TGTGCCAGCAGCTTTGGGCAGAACACAGATACGCAGTATTTT.